The entry below describes one TCR beta chain. The antigen remains unidentified. With 60 Vbeta and 13 Jbeta primers, the PCR was carried out. Clones were read by immunoSEQ multiplex PCR, and TCRdb kept only the in-frame ones, dropping some. The sample is made up of some 120,000 clones, and the top ten hold 6.8% of it. The data derive from a study of cytomegalovirus exposure and HLA in healthy donors. Looking at the study overall: Among about 200 million T cells, an earlier analysis found roughly 100 million unique TCR beta sequences. Study-wide findings and caveats: CMV serostatus was the sole immune exposure information available. Using the classifier, cytomegalovirus status was reportedly diagnosed with high specificity and sensitivity. TCR beta sequences reportedly predicted most subjects' HLA-A and HLA-B alleles accurately.

The CDR3 runs to 13 residues. Germline CDR1 is SGHRS and CDR2 is YFSETQ. The V end was cut by 0 bases, the J end by 8 bases, with 11 bases between. This sequence was found in a man aged 40-49 years in good health and CMV-seropositive. The source material was PBMCs. The rearrangement links TRBV5-1 to TRBJ1-2, with D possibly being TRBD1 (6 bases). The DNA of the CDR3 is TGCGCCAGCAGCTTGGGAGGGGGGGAAGGCTACACCTTC. Amino acids: CASSLGGGEGYTF.